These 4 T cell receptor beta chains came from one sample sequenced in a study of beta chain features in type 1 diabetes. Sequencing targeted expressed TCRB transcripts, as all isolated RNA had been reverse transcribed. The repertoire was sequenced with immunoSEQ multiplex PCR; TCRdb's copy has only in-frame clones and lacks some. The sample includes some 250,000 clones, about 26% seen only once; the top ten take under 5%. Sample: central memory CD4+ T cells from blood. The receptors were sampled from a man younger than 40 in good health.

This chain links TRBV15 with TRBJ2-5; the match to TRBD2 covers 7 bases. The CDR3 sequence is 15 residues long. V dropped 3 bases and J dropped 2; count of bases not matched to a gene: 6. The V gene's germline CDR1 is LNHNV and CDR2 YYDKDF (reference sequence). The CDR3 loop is CATSRDRTSQETQYF. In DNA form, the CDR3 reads TGTGCCACCAGCAGGGATAGGACTAGTCAAGAGACCCAGTACTTC.

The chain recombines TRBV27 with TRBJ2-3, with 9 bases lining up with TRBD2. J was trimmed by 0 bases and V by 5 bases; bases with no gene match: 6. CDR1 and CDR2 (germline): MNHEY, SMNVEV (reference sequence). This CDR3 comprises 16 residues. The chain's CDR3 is CASSSGGLASTDTQYF. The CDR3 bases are TGTGCCAGCAGTAGCGGGGGACTAGCTAGCACAGATACGCAGTATTTT.

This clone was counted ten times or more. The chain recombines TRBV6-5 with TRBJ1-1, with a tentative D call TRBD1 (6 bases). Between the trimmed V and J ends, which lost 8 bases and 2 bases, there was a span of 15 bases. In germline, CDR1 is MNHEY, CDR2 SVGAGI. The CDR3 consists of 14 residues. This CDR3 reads CASGVTGINTEAFF. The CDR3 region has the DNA TGTGCCAGCGGAGTGACAGGTATAAACACTGAAGCTTTCTTT.

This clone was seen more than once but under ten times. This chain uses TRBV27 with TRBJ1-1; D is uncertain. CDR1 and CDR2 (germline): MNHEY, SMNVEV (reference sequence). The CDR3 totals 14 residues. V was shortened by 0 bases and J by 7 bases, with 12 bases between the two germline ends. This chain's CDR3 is CASSLSRQALEAFF. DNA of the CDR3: TGTGCCAGCAGTTTATCAAGACAAGCACTTGAAGCTTTCTTT.